This T cell receptor beta chain was documented in a study of T cells in tumors after PD-1 blockade (dated by TCRdb to about 2019). For the study in its entirety: Patients were excluded if they had prior checkpoint blockade, use of systemic immunosuppressants, or recent radiotherapy or other anti-cancer therapy within 4 weeks. On average, peripheral blood samples had around 110,000 TCR templates (range about 23,000-290,000) and 36,536 unique clonotypes. To compare clonotypes in blood and tumor, bulk TCR sequencing was done on under 11 peripheral blood samples taken from roughly 5 patients. Ongoing daily vismodegib 150 mg was also given to a subset of patients during anti-PD-1 treatment. Using site-matched tumors from BCC or SCC patients sampled before and after anti-PD-1 therapy, the study carried out paired single-cell RNA and TCR sequencing. RECIST version 1.1 was used to evaluate clinical response. Patients were treated with either pembrolizumab 200 mg every 3 weeks or cemiplimab 350 mg every 2 weeks.

The immunoSEQ platform was used to carry out deep TCRbeta sequencing. In the original analysis: Only productive rearrangements were exported from the immunoSEQ Analyzer for downstream analysis. T cell phenotypes were assigned to bulk TCRbeta clonotypes by matching the clonotypes to single-cell RNA+TCR-seq clones with the same TCRbeta sequence. Using bulk TCR sequencing data, clone enrichment in tumor was calculated by dividing a clone's tumor frequency by the same clone's PBMC frequency. GLIPH was used to group TCRs into specificity groups, clusters of distinct TCRs likely recognizing common antigens via shared CDR3 motifs. Not all clones reach the TCRdb copy of this immuneACCESS table, which keeps in-frame sequences only. Checked studies attribute under half of the gap to unresolved V genes and leave the rest unexplained. The V and J calls and clone size were taken over from that table, and D and trimming were inferred from the DNA. The sample table shows approximately 47,000 clones, and around 80% are seen once. Of the sample, approximately 8.3% falls within the top ten clones.

For CDR1 and CDR2, the germline V gene lists SGHVS and FNYEAQ. The CDR3, cysteine through phenylalanine, is 11 amino acids long. CDR3 DNA is the only sequence kept; it has 33 bases, read in frame from the first base. A distance of 4 bases separates the germline ends of V and J, which lose 5 bases and 5 bases respectively. Study-wide findings and limitations: The source of novel T cell clones was not identified, and lymphoid organs or rare unexpanded clones within the tumor or the tumor periphery could be included among the possible sources. Approximately 40% of the TCR clonotypes from tumors also showed up in blood, and some novel exhausted tumor clones were present in pre-treatment blood, which suggests peripheral recruitment.

The sample holds one count of this clone. The target of this receptor is not known. No base quality values were provided; no much bigger clone lies one nucleotide off. Genomic DNA extracted from tumor biopsies or peripheral blood was used for bulk TCRbeta sequencing, with input ranging from about 600 ng to 6,500 ng. Histologically proven advanced or metastatic basal or squamous cell carcinoma was present in all patients, all of whom were poor candidates for surgical resection. Of the approximately twelve patients making up the basal cell carcinoma cohort, roughly eight underwent bulk tumor TCR sequencing.

The receptor comes from a human donor with advanced basal cell or squamous cell carcinoma (not recorded which). The rearranged chain carries TRBV7-6 and TRBJ2-4; no D gene is confidently identified. This material consisted of PBMCs, taken before anti-PD-1 therapy. The base sequence is TGTGCCAGCAGCCATGAAAACATTCAGTACTTC. Its coded protein is CASSHENIQYF.